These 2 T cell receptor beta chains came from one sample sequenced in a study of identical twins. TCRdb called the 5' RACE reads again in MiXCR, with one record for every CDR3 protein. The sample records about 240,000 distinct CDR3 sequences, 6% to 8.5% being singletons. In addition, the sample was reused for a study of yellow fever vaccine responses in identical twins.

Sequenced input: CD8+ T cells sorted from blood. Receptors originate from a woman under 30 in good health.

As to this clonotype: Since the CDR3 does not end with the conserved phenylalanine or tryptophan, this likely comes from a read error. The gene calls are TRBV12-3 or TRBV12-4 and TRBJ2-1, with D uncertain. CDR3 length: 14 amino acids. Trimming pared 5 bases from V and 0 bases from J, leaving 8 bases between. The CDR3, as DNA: TGTGCCAGCAGTCCCCACAGCTCCTACAATGAGCAGTTCCTC. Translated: CASSPHSSYNEQFL.

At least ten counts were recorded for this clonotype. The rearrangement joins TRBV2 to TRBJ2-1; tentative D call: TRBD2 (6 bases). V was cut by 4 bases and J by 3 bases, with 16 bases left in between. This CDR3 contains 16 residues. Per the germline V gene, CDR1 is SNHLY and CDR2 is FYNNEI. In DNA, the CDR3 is TGTGCCAGCAGTGCGGTAACGGGACTTTACTACAATGAGCAGTTCTTC. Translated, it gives CASSAVTGLYYNEQFF.